The 9 T cell receptor beta chains reported below all come from one sample, sequenced in a study of CD8+ T cells in alopecia areata. As for treatment: oral pan-JAK inhibitor, 5-10 mg twice daily. Investigators isolated RNA and reverse transcribed it into cDNA to act as the sequencing template. The protocol was immunoSEQ multiplex PCR, while the TCRdb copy is restricted to in-frame clones and leaves out a portion. The sample yields 210,000 or so clones, under 70% seen once. The sequencing used CD4+ T cells sorted from blood, collected at week 44, from a patient treated with tofacitinib. These receptors originate from a human donor with alopecia areata.

This clone was counted between two and nine times. CDR3 nucleotide sequence: TGTGCCAGCAGCTTCGGGGGTGATACGCAGTATTTT. Protein product: CASSFGGDTQYF. The chain is built from TRBV11-2 and TRBJ2-3; tentatively, D is TRBD2 (6 bases). The CDR3 is made up of 12 amino acids. The germline gives CDR1 SGHAT, CDR2 FQNNGV. Deletions cut 3 bases from V and 6 bases from J, with 7 bases between.

This clone appeared a few times. V gene TRBV7-8 combines with J gene TRBJ1-5, with 8 positions matching TRBD1. Germline CDR1 is SGHVS and CDR2 is FQNEAQ. The CDR3 has 16 residues. V gave up 4 bases and J gave up 5 bases; unmatched junction bases: 10. In DNA form, the CDR3 reads TGTGCCAGCAGCTCCCTCGTCAGGGGGCAGTATCAGCCCCAGCATTTT. It is translated as CASSSLVRGQYQPQHF.

Concerning this clone: Other DNA sequences from this sample encode an identical CDR3 as well. This chain links TRBV29-1 with TRBJ1-1; unclear D gene. The ends were cut back, 4 bases at V and 0 bases at J, with 6 bases in the middle. CDR1 is SQVTM, CDR2 ANQGSEA, per germline. The CDR3 runs 12 residues. The CDR3 here is CSVAGLNTEAFF. The CDR3, as DNA: TGCAGCGTTGCGGGGTTGAACACTGAAGCTTTCTTT.

The chain joins TRBV28 to TRBJ2-6; D perhaps matches TRBD1 (5 bases). Trimming took 5 bases from V and 0 from J, leaving 11 bases between them. Germline V gene lookup returns CDR1 MDHEN and CDR2 SYDVKM. This CDR3 region has 16 residues. The CDR3 DNA reads TGTGCCAGCAGTCCGAATAGGGGCTCTGGGGCCAACGTCCTGACTTTC. Protein: CASSPNRGSGANVLTF. The full variable domain, with the rest looked up from reference TRBV28 and TRBJ2-6, is DVKVTQSSRYLVKRTGEKVFLECVQDMDHENMFWYRQDPGLGLRLIYFSYDVKMKEKGDIPEGYSVSREKKERFSLILESASTNQTSMYLCASSPNRGSGANVLTFGAGSRLTVL.

V usage is TRBV29-1 and J usage is TRBJ2-5; D might be TRBD1 or TRBD2, each matching 5 bases. CDR1 SQVTM and CDR2 ANQGSEA come from the germline V gene. The CDR3 covers 14 residues. V shed 6 bases and J shed 6 bases, with 20 bases lying between them. The CDR3 loop is CSVTTPGGRQTQYF. In nucleotides, the CDR3 is TGCAGCGTGACAACCCCTGGGGGAAGGCAGACCCAGTACTTC.

The chain is built from TRBV2 and TRBJ1-2; the D is unclear. Germline-derived CDR1 and CDR2 are SNHLY and FYNNEI. Trimming stripped 0 bases from V and 2 bases from J, with 10 bases between. This CDR3 comprises 15 residues. CDR3 amino acids: CASSEAGRRNYGYTF. In DNA, the CDR3 is TGTGCCAGCAGTGAAGCTGGAAGGCGAAACTATGGCTACACCTTC. The variable domain in full, with the rest retrieved from reference TRBV2 and TRBJ1-2, is EPEVTQTPSHQVTQMGQEVILRCVPISNHLYFYWYRQILGQKVEFLVSFYNNEISEKSEIFDDQFSVERPDGSNFTLKIRSTKLEDSAMYFCASSEAGRRNYGYTFGSGTRLTVV.

This chain connects TRBV18 to TRBJ2-3; 7 bases fit TRBD2. CDR1 KGHSH and CDR2 LQKENI come from the germline V gene. CDR3 length: 16 amino acids. The V gene end was trimmed by 1 base and the J gene end by 0 bases; junction bases not matched to a gene: 4. DNA of the CDR3: TGTGCCAGCTCACCACGGAAGCGGGGTAGCACAGATACGCAGTATTTT. It is translated as CASSPRKRGSTDTQYF. The variable domain in full, completed from reference TRBV18 and TRBJ2-3, reads NAGVMQNPRHLVRRRGQEARLRCSPMKGHSHVYWYRQLPEEGLKFMVYLQKENIIDESGMPKERFSAEFPKEGPSILRIQQVVRGDSAAYFCASSPRKRGSTDTQYFGPGTRLTVL.

A word on this clone: The same CDR3 can be traced to other DNA sequences in this sample. V and J are TRBV7-2 and TRBJ2-3; 8 bases align to TRBD2. Trimming cost V 5 bases and J 5 bases; bases outside gene matches: 3. CDR1 SGHTA and CDR2 FQGNSA come from the germline V gene. The CDR3 spans 13 residues. The CDR3 nucleotides are TGTGCCAGCAGCCTCAGCGGGGGAGATACGCAGTATTTT. Translated: CASSLSGGDTQYF.

Comments on this clone: The same CDR3 can be traced to other DNA sequences in this sample. V usage is TRBV5-1 and J usage is TRBJ2-3; D not resolved. Germline V CDR1 and CDR2: SGHRS, YFSETQ. V gave up 0 bases and J gave up 0 bases, with 5 bases separating them. The CDR3 is 14 residues long. The CDR3 DNA sequence: TGCGCCAGCAGCTTGGGAACCAGCACAGATACGCAGTATTTT. This codes for CASSLGTSTDTQYF.